What follows is one T cell receptor (beta chain) and its context. The data belong to a study of T cells in narcolepsy. The CDR3 is 15 residues long. The V gene's germline CDR1 is MNHEY and CDR2 SVGAGI. The V gene lost 5 bases and the J gene lost 11 bases, with 24 bases spanning the gap. The method was immunoSEQ multiplex PCR; TCRdb's version includes in-frame clones alone and lacks a portion of them. Counted here are tens of thousands of clones, more than 75% occurring once; the ten biggest clones make up roughly 2.5%. The sequenced sample consisted of CD45RA- memory CD4+ T cells from PBMCs. This chain joins TRBV6-5 and TRBJ1-1; a weak D match, TRBD1 (6 bases). The source of this sequence is a human donor with narcolepsy. The chain's CDR3 is CASSPEGRGRLRAFF. CDR3 DNA sequence: TGTGCCAGCAGTCCGGAGGGCAGGGGTCGTTTGCGCGCTTTCTTT.